This entry describes one TCR beta chain. This entry comes from a study of blood T cell repertoires in COVID-19. Across the study: The samples span acute and convalescent COVID-19 from the United States, Italy and Spain. PBMCs, B-cell-depleted T cells, or T cells were the source of the cDNA or gDNA that made up the material.

V gave up 1 base and J gave up 2 bases, with 12 bases separating them. In germline, CDR1 is SGHTA, CDR2 FQGNSA. The CDR3 covers 15 residues. Source study methods: From reference gene primer amplification, estimates of nucleated cell counts were derived. Clones were sequenced by immunoSEQ multiplex PCR, and TCRdb holds only the in-frame ones, with some missing. The V and J calls and clone size are taken from that table; D and trimming were inferred from the DNA. Of some 190,000 clones in the sample, approximately 84% were seen once. The sequencing sample was made of peripheral blood. The V gene is TRBV7-2, the J gene TRBJ2-7; D may be TRBD1 (5 bases). This sequence was found in a woman of 80 years or more with acute or convalescent COVID-19. CDR3 sequence (DNA): TGTGCCAGCAGCTTAGTAACAGGTGGGGCCTACGAGCAGTACTTC. Translated: CASSLVTGGAYEQYF.